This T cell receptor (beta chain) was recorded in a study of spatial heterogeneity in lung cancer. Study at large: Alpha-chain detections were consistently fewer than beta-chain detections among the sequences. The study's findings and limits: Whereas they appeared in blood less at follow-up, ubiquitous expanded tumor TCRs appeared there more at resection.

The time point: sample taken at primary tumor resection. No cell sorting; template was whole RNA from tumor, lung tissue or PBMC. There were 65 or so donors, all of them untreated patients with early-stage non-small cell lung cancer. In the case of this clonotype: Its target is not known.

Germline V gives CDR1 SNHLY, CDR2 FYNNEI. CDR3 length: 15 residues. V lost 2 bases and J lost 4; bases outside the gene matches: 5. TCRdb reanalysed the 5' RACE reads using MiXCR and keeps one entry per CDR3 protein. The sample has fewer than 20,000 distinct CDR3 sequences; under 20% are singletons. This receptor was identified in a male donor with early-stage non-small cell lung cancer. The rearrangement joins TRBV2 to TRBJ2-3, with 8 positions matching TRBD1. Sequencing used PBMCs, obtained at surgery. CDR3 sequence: CASSELDRASDTQYF. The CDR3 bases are TGTGCCAGCAGTGAATTGGACAGGGCTTCAGATACGCAGTATTTT.